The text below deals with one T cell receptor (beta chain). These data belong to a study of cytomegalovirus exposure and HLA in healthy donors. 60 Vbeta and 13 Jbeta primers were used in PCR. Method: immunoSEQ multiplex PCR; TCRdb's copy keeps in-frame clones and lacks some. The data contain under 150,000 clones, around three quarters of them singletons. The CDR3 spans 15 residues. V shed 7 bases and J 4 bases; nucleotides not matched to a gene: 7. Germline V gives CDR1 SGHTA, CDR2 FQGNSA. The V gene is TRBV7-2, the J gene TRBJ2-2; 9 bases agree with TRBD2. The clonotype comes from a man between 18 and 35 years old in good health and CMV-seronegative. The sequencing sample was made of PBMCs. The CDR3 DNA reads TGTGCCAGCAACATAGCGGGAGCGCGCACCGGGGAGCTGTTTTTT. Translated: CASNIAGARTGELFF.